The sequence of this T cell receptor beta chain was determined in a study of blood T cell repertoires in COVID-19. Per the original methods: Quantification of nucleated cells was approximated via reference gene primer amplification. Libraries were prepared by immunoSEQ multiplex PCR; TCRdb keeps only in-frame clonotypes and omits some of them. That table gives V, J and clone size, and the DNA gave D and trimming. The sample yields about 220,000 clones, around 82% seen once. Participants' own reports of clinical history determined their cohort assignment. Exposed participants came across a COVID-19 case within 2 weeks before study entry. J gave up 4 bases and V 2 bases, and 11 bases lay outside the gene matches. Germline CDR1 KGHSH, CDR2 LQKENI. This CDR3 spans 17 amino acids. This clone was seen more than once but under ten times.

Sequencing input: PBMCs or T cells enriched from blood (not recorded which). This clonotype originated in a woman between 40 and 50 years old who had been exposed to COVID-19. The rearrangement joins TRBV18 to TRBJ1-2; 9 nucleotides align to TRBD1. The CDR3 sequence is CASSPSGTGFFGYGYTF. The CDR3 bases are TGTGCCAGCTCACCATCCGGGACAGGGTTTTTTGGCTATGGCTACACCTTC.